These 21 T cell receptor beta chains came from one sample sequenced in a study of T cell responses to AZD1222 COVID-19 vaccine. Sequencing was performed with immunoSEQ multiplex PCR; in TCRdb, only in-frame clones are kept and a portion is missing. The sample shows about 110,000 clones, roughly nine tenths of them seen only once. The sequencing used peripheral blood, collected on day 0 of MenACWY control vaccination. The receptor set was obtained from an adult in good health.

This clone showed up just a few times. V and J are TRBV6-4 and TRBJ2-3, with 7 positions matching TRBD2. With V trimmed by 2 bases and J by 6 bases, 8 bases remained unmatched. The CDR3 covers 15 residues. The germline V gene encodes CDR1 MRHNA and CDR2 SNTAGT. The CDR3 DNA is TGTGCCAGCAGTGACGAGTACGGGGGGTCGGATACGCAGTATTTT. Translation gives CASSDEYGGSDTQYF.

This chain joins TRBV6-2 or TRBV6-3 and TRBJ2-5; D unclear. The CDR3 sequence is 14 residues long. CDR1 and CDR2 (germline): MNHEY, SVGEGT. The V end lost 2 bases, the J end lost 5 bases, and 12 bases lay between the germline ends. CDR3 loop: CASSYRPSGETQYF. CDR3 nucleotides: TGTGCCAGCAGTTACAGGCCCTCCGGGGAGACCCAGTACTTC.

Only one count was recorded for this clone. For the CDR3, the DNA is TGTGCCAGCAGCTCACGCCCCCGGACTAGCGGGTCCCCGTGGGAGACCCAGTACTTC. Its translation: CASSSRPRTSGSPWETQYF. The chain recombines TRBV7-2 with TRBJ2-5, with 11 bases identical to TRBD2. The germline CDR1 and CDR2 sequences are SGHTA and FQGNSA. The CDR3 contains 19 residues. V was clipped by 4 bases and J by 5 bases; unmatched bases: 18.

The chain combines TRBV6-5 with TRBJ2-5, with 11 nucleotides matching TRBD1. Germline V lookup: CDR1 MNHEY, CDR2 SVGAGI. Unmatched junction bases numbered 4, after V lost 6 bases and J lost 1 base. The CDR3 consists of 15 residues. In nucleotides, the CDR3 is TGTGCCAGCAGCGGGACAGGGGGTATCCAAGAGACCCAGTACTTC. This sequence encodes CASSGTGGIQETQYF.

The rearrangement joins TRBV3-1 (or the pseudogene TRBV3-2) to TRBJ2-3; 12 bases fit TRBD2. This CDR3 spans 16 amino acids. Germline CDR1 LGHDT, CDR2 YNNKEL (reference sequence). V lost 1 base, J lost 1 base, and 0 bases stayed unmatched. CDR3 bases: TGTGCCAGCAGCCAAGGACTAGCGGGGGGCACAGATACGCAGTATTTT. It codes for CASSQGLAGGTDTQYF.

The rearrangement links TRBV4-3 to TRBJ2-6; no definite D call. Trimming removed 0 bases at V and 1 base at J, with 10 bases between. The germline V gene has CDR1 LGHNA and CDR2 YSLEER. This CDR3 is 17 amino acids long. CDR3 protein: CASSQEGWGSGANVLTF. Here the CDR3 DNA reads TGCGCCAGCAGCCAAGAGGGTTGGGGATCTGGGGCCAACGTCCTGACTTTC.

V is TRBV24-1 and J is TRBJ2-5; 9 bases are shared with TRBD1. The junction had 7 bases not matched to a gene; V was cut back by 2 bases and J by 7 bases. Germline CDR1 is KGHDR and CDR2 is SFDVKD. This CDR3 contains 15 residues. The CDR3 spells CATSDSGQGWSTQYF. CDR3 coding DNA: TGTGCCACCAGTGATTCGGGACAGGGCTGGTCGACCCAGTACTTC.

The rearrangement links TRBV5-1 to TRBJ2-2; TRBD1 matches at 7 bases. This CDR3 has 15 amino acids. The V and J ends lost 4 bases and 4 bases, in that order; junction bases with no gene match: 7. Germline assignment: CDR1 SGHRS and CDR2 YFSETQ. The CDR3 coding sequence is TGCGCCAGCAGCCCCCGGGCAGGGGGCACCGGGGAGCTGTTTTTT. It encodes CASSPRAGGTGELFF.

This clone was seen only a few times. The chain is built from TRBV5-6 and TRBJ2-7; D is unresolved. This CDR3 is built from 13 residues. CDR1 is SGHDT, CDR2 YYEEEE, per germline. The V and J ends lost 2 bases and 1 base respectively, with 7 bases between them. The CDR3 nucleotides are TGTGCCAGCAGCTTTGGGGTTTCCTACGAGCAGTACTTC. Its protein product is CASSFGVSYEQYF.

The chain employs TRBV9 and TRBJ2-1; D unclear. Germline-derived CDR1 and CDR2 are SGDLS and YYNGEE. V lost 4 bases, J lost 4 bases, and 12 bases lay in between. CDR3 length equals 14 residues. The CDR3 loop is CASSLVARYNEQFF. Here the CDR3 DNA reads TGTGCCAGCAGCCTCGTCGCACGGTACAATGAGCAGTTCTTC.

With respect to this clone: This sample also contains other DNA sequences that code for the same CDR3. This chain connects TRBV5-4 to TRBJ1-1; D is perhaps TRBD1 (5 bases). Looked up from germline, CDR1 is SGHNT and CDR2 is YYREEE (reference sequence). Trimming removed 1 base at V and 4 bases at J, with 8 bases between. This CDR3 has 13 amino acids. CDR3 loop: CASSLQGTTEAFF. CDR3 sequence (DNA): TGTGCCAGCAGCTTGCAAGGGACCACTGAAGCTTTCTTT.

This CDR3 is CASSVLEGYTF. CDR3 in DNA: TGTGCCAGCAGTGTTTTAGAGGGCTACACCTTC. This chain uses TRBV25-1 with TRBJ1-2; D is unresolved. The CDR3 has 11 amino acids. V lost 4 bases and J 8 bases, leaving 8 bases between the germline ends. Germline values: CDR1 MGHDK, CDR2 SYGVNS.

The J gene is TRBJ1-1, the V gene TRBV15, with 7 nucleotides matching TRBD1. The CDR3 sequence is 16 residues long. V was pared by 3 bases and J by 1 base, with 8 bases of the junction left unmatched. The germline CDR1 and CDR2 sequences are LNHNV and YYDKDF (reference sequence). In DNA form, the CDR3 reads TGTGCCACCAGCAGGGGGTACGACAGGGAGAACACTGAAGCTTTCTTT. Protein product: CATSRGYDRENTEAFF.

The chain joins TRBV6-5 to TRBJ1-4; no reliable D call. V was shortened by 2 bases and J by 10 bases, with 14 bases between the two germline ends. This CDR3 is 14 amino acids long. The germline gives CDR1 MNHEY, CDR2 SVGAGI. CDR3 nucleotides: TGTGCCAGCAGTTACGGATCCGGCTGGGGAAAACTGTTTTTT. Encoded protein: CASSYGSGWGKLFF.

The chain is built from TRBV5-5 and TRBJ2-7; D might be TRBD1 or TRBD2, each matching 5 bases. The CDR3 spans 13 residues. With 3 bases removed from V and 4 bases from J, the gap between germline ends came to 11 bases. Germline loops: CDR1 SGHKS, CDR2 YYEKEE (reference sequence). The CDR3 region is CASSSGPKYEQYF. The DNA of the CDR3 is TGTGCCAGCAGCTCGGGACCGAAGTACGAGCAGTACTTC.

This chain joins TRBV5-5 and TRBJ2-7, with a weak D call TRBD2 (6 bases). V was cut by 4 bases and J by 6 bases, with 17 bases left in between. Germline V CDR1 and CDR2: SGHKS, YYEKEE (reference sequence). The CDR3 is 14 amino acids. CDR3 in amino acids: CASSPGGSGGEQYF. DNA for the CDR3: TGTGCCAGCAGCCCCGGGGGATCGGGTGGCGAGCAGTACTTC.

This clone was seen more than once but under ten times. V gene TRBV7-9 combines with J gene TRBJ1-1; 8 bases are a match to TRBD1. V was pared by 5 bases and J by 4 bases, with 6 bases of the junction left unmatched. The CDR3 is 14 residues long. Germline-derived CDR1 and CDR2 are SEHNR and FQNEAQ (reference sequence). As DNA, the CDR3 is TGTGCCAGCAGCCAGGACAGGGTGGGCACTGAAGCTTTCTTT. Its translation: CASSQDRVGTEAFF.

The J gene is TRBJ2-1, the V gene TRBV7-8, with unresolved D. The CDR3 is 14 amino acids. Trimming took off 1 base at V and 0 bases at J, with 4 bases between the two ends. Per the germline V gene, CDR1 is SGHVS and CDR2 is FQNEAQ. CDR3: CASSLESSYNEQFF. DNA of the CDR3: TGTGCCAGCAGCTTAGAATCCTCCTACAATGAGCAGTTCTTC.

This clone was seen a single time. V usage is TRBV7-2 and J usage is TRBJ2-2, with D possibly TRBD1 on 6 matching bases. V lost 2 bases and J 6 bases, leaving 13 bases between the germline ends. The CDR3 has 15 residues. Germline assignment: CDR1 SGHTA and CDR2 FQGNSA. CDR3 DNA sequence: TGTGCCAGCAGCTTATCCGTACAGGGCGCCGGGGAGCTGTTTTTT. Its protein product is CASSLSVQGAGELFF.

V usage is TRBV10-3 and J usage is TRBJ1-2; D call uncertain. CDR3 length equals 12 residues. Germline lookup yields CDR1 ENHRY and CDR2 SYGVKD. V was pared by 4 bases and J by 3 bases, with 6 bases between. CDR3 protein: CAISGGYYGYTF. DNA for the CDR3: TGTGCCATCAGTGGCGGCTACTATGGCTACACCTTC.

The chain links TRBV19 to TRBJ1-2; unclear D gene. Trimming took off 5 bases at V and 2 bases at J, with 12 bases between the two ends. CDR3 length: 14 amino acids. Germline values: CDR1 LNHDA, CDR2 SQIVND (reference sequence). CDR3: CASSWRTGNYGYTF. The DNA for the CDR3 is TGTGCCAGTAGTTGGCGGACTGGGAACTATGGCTACACCTTC.